The clone carrying this T cell receptor (beta chain) showed up just a few times. The germline CDR1 and CDR2 sequences are MDHEN and SYDVKM. V was cut by 5 bases and J by 4 bases, with 6 bases left in between. The CDR3 has 12 amino acids. The repertoire was sequenced with immunoSEQ multiplex PCR; TCRdb's copy has only in-frame clones and lacks some. The repertoire holds 550,000 to 700,000 clones, around 73% seen once, with around 2% in the top ten. This sample is part of a study of shared clonotypes between healthy human individuals. Sequenced material: memory CD4+ T cells sorted from blood. Regarding subset: CD45RA-negative fraction. The chain couples TRBV28 to TRBJ1-5; D is ambiguous. The TCR was taken from a woman in her twenties or thirties in good health. The CDR3 nucleotides are TGTGCCAGCAGTGCGAATAATCAGCCCCAGCATTTT. The encoded protein is CASSANNQPQHF.